The source of this TCR beta chain is a study of shared clonotypes between healthy human individuals. This clone was seen only a few times. Germline CDR1 SGHRS, CDR2 YFSETQ. The CDR3 is 13 residues long. The V and J ends lost 4 bases and 5 bases, in that order; junction bases with no gene match: 3. Sequencing was performed with immunoSEQ multiplex PCR; in TCRdb, only in-frame clones are kept and a portion is missing. There are under 750,000 clones in the sample; roughly two thirds occur only once, and more than 1.5% lies in the top ten. The TCR originated in a young woman in good health. The source material was memory CD4+ T cells sorted from blood. Subset meaning: CD45RA-negative fraction. This chain uses TRBV5-1 with TRBJ1-2, with 9 bases that match TRBD1. The CDR3 DNA follows: TGCGCCAGCAGCCAACAGGGGGCGTATGGCTACACCTTC. Protein product: CASSQQGAYGYTF.